These 26 T cell receptor beta chains were all obtained from the same sample, sequenced in a study of human T cells and chemical hapten exposure (dated by TCRdb to the early 2020s). The intended sense of this specimen's time point label: patch test 3, about 24 weeks after DPC sensitization. The sample's treatment or condition label, in plain terms: therapeutic diphenylcyclopropenone sensitization with weekly scalp DPC. The library was prepared using RACE. Sequencing was carried out with a NextSeq 500. The raw public reads went through TCRdb reprocessing: fastp at Q25, MiXCR clone calling, in-frame beta chains kept. Every distinct CDR3 protein forms one entry, paired with its most common genes and DNA. In all, the sample holds approximately 80,000 distinct CDR3 sequences, and roughly 10% of those were seen once. Around 3.8% of the sample is in the top ten clones. The sample in question was whole blood, obtained in connection with sensitization to the hapten diphenylcyclopropenone (DPC). The source is a woman aged 50 to 60 with alopecia areata. Some clones in this sample may be carry-over from other donors' samples.

This chain connects TRBV2 to TRBJ2-5; 12 bases agree with TRBD2. J lost 4 bases, V lost 5 bases, and 5 bases had no gene match. The CDR3 contains 15 residues. Germline CDR1 and CDR2: SNHLY and FYNNEI. The DNA of the CDR3 is TGTGCCAGCAGTTTGACTAGCGGGAGTGGAGAGACCCAGTACTTC. Encoded protein: CASSLTSGSGETQYF.

This clonotype was counted at least ten times. The chain combines TRBV29-1 with TRBJ2-1, with D tentatively TRBD1 (6 bases). Germline-derived CDR1 and CDR2 are SQVTM and ANQGSEA. This CDR3 has 11 amino acids. Deletions cut 7 bases from V and 6 bases from J, with 10 bases between. The CDR3, as DNA: TGCAGCGGGGGGCTAGCCAATGAGCAGTTCTTC. The encoded protein is CSGGLANEQFF.

There are many counts of this clonotype. The rearrangement links TRBV7-3 to TRBJ2-2; no clear D gene. V lost 5 bases to trimming and J lost 1 base, with 8 bases between them. Germline assignment: CDR1 SGHTA and CDR2 FQGTGA. This CDR3 has 14 residues. The CDR3 spells CASSQGRNTGELFF. CDR3 sequence (DNA): TGTGCCAGCAGCCAAGGACGGAACACCGGGGAGCTGTTTTTT. The variable domain in full, completed from reference TRBV7-3 and TRBJ2-2, reads GAGVSQTPSNKVTEKGKYVELRCDPISGHTALYWYRQSLGQGPEFLIYFQGTGAADDSGLPNDRFFAVRPEGSVSTLKIQRTERGDSAVYLCASSQGRNTGELFFGEGSRLTVL.

In its sample, this clonotype was seen many times. The chain has TRBV12-3 or TRBV12-4 and TRBJ2-2; 11 bases are a match to TRBD2. The CDR3 sequence is 16 residues long. V was clipped by 5 bases and J by 6 bases; unmatched bases: 8. The CDR3, as DNA: TGTGCCAGCAGTCACGCTAGCGGGAGGAGTGCCGGGGAGCTGTTTTTT. Translated, it gives CASSHASGRSAGELFF.

This clonotype appeared a few times. The genes are TRBV12-3 or TRBV12-4 and TRBJ1-2; D remains unclear. The germline V and J ends were trimmed by 0 bases and 8 bases, with 10 bases remaining between them. The CDR3 loop spans 13 amino acids. The CDR3 reads CASSLAGEAGYTF. DNA for the CDR3: TGTGCCAGCAGTTTAGCGGGAGAGGCGGGCTACACCTTC.

Many counts were recorded for this clonotype. This rearrangement joins TRBV20-1 to TRBJ1-4; a possible D gene is TRBD1 (5 bases). The V and J ends lost 4 bases and 15 bases respectively, with 21 bases between them. This CDR3 has 13 residues. Germline V gene lookup returns CDR1 DFQATT and CDR2 SNEGSKA (reference sequence). The CDR3 DNA follows: TGCAGTGCTATCGGGCCGGGGGGAAATAAGGTGTTTTTT. Translation: CSAIGPGGNKVFF.

This clonotype was counted ten times or more. The rearrangement joins TRBV3-1 to TRBJ1-6, with a tentative D call TRBD1 (6 bases). Trimming cost V 4 bases and J 6 bases, with 10 bases left between them. CDR3 size: 14 residues. Per germline, CDR1 LGHDT and CDR2 YNNKEL (reference sequence). In nucleotides, the CDR3 is TGTGCCAGCAGCCGCGGGGGGCGTAATTCACCCCTCCACTTT. Protein product: CASSRGGRNSPLHF.

Remarks on this clonotype: Its ends do not fully match the called genes, so a read error is possible. The chain combines TRBV10-3 with TRBJ2-7; D call uncertain. From germline, CDR1 is ENHRY and CDR2 SYGVKD. The length of the CDR3 is 15 residues. The CDR3 reads CAISESKQVSYEQYF. CDR3 coding DNA: TGCGCCATCAGTGAGTCGAAGCAGGTTTCCTACGAGCAGTACTTC.

This clonotype was detected only a few times. V is TRBV20-1 and J is TRBJ2-7, with D possibly TRBD2 on 6 matching bases. V was trimmed by 0 bases and J by 3 bases, leaving 18 bases between them. Germline V lookup: CDR1 DFQATT, CDR2 SNEGSKA (reference sequence). The CDR3 covers 16 residues. CDR3 sequence reads: CSARDTSGGRGYEQYF. In DNA form, the CDR3 reads TGCAGTGCTAGAGATACGTCCGGGGGAAGGGGCTACGAGCAGTACTTC.

This clonotype was observed at least ten times. V and J are TRBV20-1 and TRBJ1-2, with D perhaps TRBD1 (5 bases). CDR1 DFQATT and CDR2 SNEGSKA come from the germline V gene (reference sequence). The length of the CDR3 is 10 residues. The CDR3 DNA sequence: TGCACAGGGTTTAACTATGGCTACACCTTC. Its protein product is CTGFNYGYTF.

This clonotype occurred a few times. V gene TRBV19 combines with J gene TRBJ2-7, with 13 bases identical to TRBD2. Trimming took 3 bases from V and 0 from J; bases not matched to a gene: 2. The CDR3 loop spans 16 amino acids. Per the germline V gene, CDR1 is LNHDA and CDR2 is SQIVND (reference sequence). CDR3 bases: TGTGCCAGTAGTATTCGACTAGCGGGAGGCTCCTACGAGCAGTACTTC. It encodes CASSIRLAGGSYEQYF.

V gene TRBV25-1 combines with J gene TRBJ2-1; D unresolved. Trimming shortened V by 6 bases and J by 6 bases, and 6 bases separated the two germline ends. The CDR3 runs 11 residues. The germline V gene encodes CDR1 MGHDK and CDR2 SYGVNS. The CDR3 coding sequence is TGTGCCAGCAGGGAGCTCAATGAGCAGTTCTTC. Protein product: CASRELNEQFF.

There are a few counts of this clonotype. This chain connects TRBV20-1 to TRBJ2-1; TRBD2 agrees at 7 bases. This CDR3 is built from 15 residues. Germline lookup yields CDR1 DFQATT and CDR2 SNEGSKA (reference sequence). Trimming removed 7 bases from V and 0 bases from J; junction bases left unmatched: 9. The CDR3 here is CSVTSGGSSYNEQFF. DNA for the CDR3: TGCAGTGTCACCTCAGGCGGGAGCTCCTACAATGAGCAGTTCTTC.

This clonotype has a count of ten or more. The chain couples TRBV28 to TRBJ2-5, with D tentatively TRBD1 or TRBD2 (6 bases each). CDR1 and CDR2 (germline): MDHEN, SYDVKM. Trimming cost V 6 bases and J 7 bases, with 18 bases left between them. The CDR3 runs to 14 residues. CDR3 DNA: TGTGCCAGCAGAGGTTCCGGGGGCCACGGGACCCAGTACTTC. Translating it yields CASRGSGGHGTQYF.

The V call is TRBV6-2 or TRBV6-3, the J call TRBJ1-2, with unresolved D. Trimming stripped 8 bases from V and 7 bases from J, with 20 bases between. The CDR3 consists of 14 residues. Germline-derived CDR1 and CDR2 are MNHEY and SVGEGT. DNA of the CDR3: TGTGCCAGCGGCCTGGGCAGACCCCAAGGTGGCTACACCTTC. As protein: CASGLGRPQGGYTF.

This chain uses TRBV21-1 with TRBJ2-3; the table's D call of TRBD1 was not tested on the DNA. TRBV21-1 is termed a pseudogene. The CDR3 totals 15 residues. The CDR3 spells CASSTLGQGEDTQYF. Here the CDR3 DNA reads TGTGCCAGCAGCACCCTGGGACAGGGCGAAGATACGCAGTATTTT.

This clonotype was observed many times. V is TRBV7-8 and J is TRBJ2-3; 7 nucleotides line up with TRBD2. Trimming cost V 5 bases and J 1 base; bases outside gene matches: 3. The CDR3 totals 14 residues. The germline V gene has CDR1 SGHVS and CDR2 FQNEAQ. CDR3 residues: CASSPTSGTDTQYF. DNA of the CDR3: TGTGCCAGCAGCCCCACTAGCGGCACAGATACGCAGTATTTT.

The chain couples TRBV5-5 to TRBJ1-5; D is perhaps TRBD1 (5 bases). With 0 bases removed from V and 8 bases from J, the gap between germline ends came to 15 bases. The CDR3 consists of 15 residues. CDR1 and CDR2 from the germline V gene are SGHKS and YYEKEE (reference sequence). As DNA, the CDR3 is TGTGCCAGCAGCTTGGCCGGGTTCCGGGGGGAGCCCCAGCATTTT. Translating gives CASSLAGFRGEPQHF.

The CDR3 DNA is TGTGCCAGCAGCGTTACTAGCGGGAGGGCAGATGAGCAGTTCTTC. This encodes CASSVTSGRADEQFF. V is TRBV9 and J is TRBJ2-1, with TRBD2 matching over 13 bases. CDR3 length: 15 amino acids. V lost 2 bases, J lost 8 bases, and 4 bases stayed unmatched. Looked up from germline, CDR1 is SGDLS and CDR2 is YYNGEE.

This clonotype showed up many times. The rearrangement links TRBV6-5 to TRBJ2-5, with TRBD1 matching 9 bases. The CDR3 loop spans 13 amino acids. The V segment lost 7 bases and the J segment 5 bases; nucleotides outside the gene matches: 5. CDR1 and CDR2 (germline): MNHEY, SVGAGI. CDR3 protein: CASNHGQGETQYF. The DNA for the CDR3 is TGTGCCAGCAATCACGGACAGGGGGAGACCCAGTACTTC.

This chain connects TRBV6-6 to TRBJ1-3; D remains ambiguous. CDR1 is MNHNY and CDR2 is SVGAGI in the germline V gene (reference sequence). The CDR3 extends over 14 amino acids. V lost 2 bases and J lost 4, with 9 bases in between. CDR3 coding DNA: TGTGCCAGCAGTTACACCGCCGGAGGAAACACCATATATTTT. Protein: CASSYTAGGNTIYF.

This clonotype was seen repeatedly, ten times or more. The chain carries TRBV3-1 and TRBJ2-5; 7 positions agree with TRBD1. Germline CDR1 and CDR2: LGHDT and YNNKEL (reference sequence). The CDR3 extends over 15 amino acids. V lost 3 bases to trimming and J lost 5 bases; unmatched junction nucleotides: 9. CDR3 nucleotides: TGTGCCAGCAGCCACCCCGCAGGGGGTTGGGAGACCCAGTACTTC. The encoded protein is CASSHPAGGWETQYF.

This clonotype was picked up a small number of times. The junction and the germline gene differ at one end; a read error may be behind it. The chain couples TRBV7-9 to TRBJ2-3; D call uncertain. This CDR3 contains 10 residues. Per the germline V gene, CDR1 is SEHNR and CDR2 is FQNEAQ (reference sequence). CDR3 coding DNA: TGTGCCAGCCCTGATGGGGAAACAAACTTT. Protein sequence: CASPDGETNF.

This clonotype has a single count. A much more abundant neighbour one base away suggests this may be a read error. This rearrangement joins TRBV30 to TRBJ2-2; TRBD2 matches at 11 bases. The CDR3 is 19 residues long. Germline lookup yields CDR1 GTSNPN and CDR2 SVGIG (reference sequence). The CDR3 loop is CVWSVGRRSGRARTGELFF. The CDR3 nucleotides are TGTGTCTGGAGTGTAGGCCGTCGTAGCGGGAGGGCCCGAACCGGGGAGCTGTTTTTT.

This clonotype has at least ten counts. The chain carries TRBV5-1 and TRBJ1-1; 8 bases match TRBD1. V trimming: 5 bases; J trimming: 0 bases; junction bases outside the gene matches: 6. From germline, CDR1 is SGHRS and CDR2 YFSETQ. This CDR3 has 15 amino acids. As DNA, the CDR3 is TGCGCCAGCAGTTCCCAGGGACAGGTGAACACTGAAGCTTTCTTT. It is translated as CASSSQGQVNTEAFF.

This clonotype showed up just a few times. CDR3: CASSVGLAGDTGELFF. In DNA, the CDR3 is TGTGCCAGCAGCGTGGGACTAGCGGGAGACACCGGGGAGCTGTTTTTT. The V and J genes are TRBV9 and TRBJ2-2; 14 bases are a match to TRBD2. The J segment lost 3 bases and the V segment lost 2 bases, leaving 0 bases of the junction unmatched. The length of the CDR3 is 16 residues. The germline V gene encodes CDR1 SGDLS and CDR2 YYNGEE.